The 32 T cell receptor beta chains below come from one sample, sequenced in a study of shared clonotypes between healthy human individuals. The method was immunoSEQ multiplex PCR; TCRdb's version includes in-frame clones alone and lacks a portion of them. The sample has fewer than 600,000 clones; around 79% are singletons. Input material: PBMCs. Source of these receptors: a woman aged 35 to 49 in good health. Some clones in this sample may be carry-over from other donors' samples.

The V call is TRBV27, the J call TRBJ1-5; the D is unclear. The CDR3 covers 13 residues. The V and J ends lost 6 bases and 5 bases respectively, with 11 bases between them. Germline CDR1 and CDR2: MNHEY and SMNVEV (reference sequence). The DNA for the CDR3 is TGTGCCAGCAGCCCCCGCACATATCAGCCCCAGCATTTT. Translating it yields CASSPRTYQPQHF.

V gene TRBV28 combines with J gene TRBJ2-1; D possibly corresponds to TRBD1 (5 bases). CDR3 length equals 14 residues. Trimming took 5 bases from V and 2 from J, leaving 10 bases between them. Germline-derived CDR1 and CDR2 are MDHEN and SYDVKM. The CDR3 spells CASSRGSAYNEQFF. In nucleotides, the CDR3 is TGTGCCAGCAGTAGGGGATCCGCCTACAATGAGCAGTTCTTC.

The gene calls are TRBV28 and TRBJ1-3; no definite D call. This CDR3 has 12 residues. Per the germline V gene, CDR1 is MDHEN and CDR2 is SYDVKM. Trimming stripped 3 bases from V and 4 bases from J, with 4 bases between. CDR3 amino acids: CASSFPGNTIYF. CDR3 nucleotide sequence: TGTGCCAGCAGTTTCCCCGGAAACACCATATATTTT.

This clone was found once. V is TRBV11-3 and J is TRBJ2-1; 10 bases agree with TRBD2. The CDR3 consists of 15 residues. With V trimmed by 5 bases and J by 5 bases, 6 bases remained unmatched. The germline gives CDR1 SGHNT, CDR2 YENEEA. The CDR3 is CASSLELAGNNEQFF. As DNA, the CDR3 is TGTGCCAGCAGCCTGGAACTAGCGGGAAACAATGAGCAGTTCTTC.

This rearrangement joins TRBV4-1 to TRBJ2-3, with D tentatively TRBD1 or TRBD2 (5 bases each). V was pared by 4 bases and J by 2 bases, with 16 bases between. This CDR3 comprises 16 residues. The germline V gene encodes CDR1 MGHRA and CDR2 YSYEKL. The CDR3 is CASSLHAGTNTDTQYF. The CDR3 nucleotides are TGCGCCAGCAGCCTCCATGCCGGGACGAACACAGATACGCAGTATTTT.

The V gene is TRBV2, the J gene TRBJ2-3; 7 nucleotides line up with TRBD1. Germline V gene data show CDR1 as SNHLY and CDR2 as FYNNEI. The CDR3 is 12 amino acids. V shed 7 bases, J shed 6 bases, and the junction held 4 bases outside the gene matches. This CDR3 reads CASNRGEDTQYF. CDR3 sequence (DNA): TGTGCCAGCAACAGGGGAGAGGATACGCAGTATTTT.

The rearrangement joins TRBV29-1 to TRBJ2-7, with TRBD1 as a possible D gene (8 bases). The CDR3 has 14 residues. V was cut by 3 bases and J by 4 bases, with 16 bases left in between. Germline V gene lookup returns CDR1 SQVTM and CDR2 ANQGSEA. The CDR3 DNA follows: TGCAGCGTTGATTTGGACAGGGAGGGTTACGAGCAGTACTTC. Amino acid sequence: CSVDLDREGYEQYF.

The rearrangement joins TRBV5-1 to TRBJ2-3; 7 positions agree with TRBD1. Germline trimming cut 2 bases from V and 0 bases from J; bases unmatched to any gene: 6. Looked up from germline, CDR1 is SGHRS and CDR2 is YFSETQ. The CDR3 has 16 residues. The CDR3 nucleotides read TGCGCCAGCAGCTTAGAGGGGGCACTGAGCACAGATACGCAGTATTTT. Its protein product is CASSLEGALSTDTQYF.

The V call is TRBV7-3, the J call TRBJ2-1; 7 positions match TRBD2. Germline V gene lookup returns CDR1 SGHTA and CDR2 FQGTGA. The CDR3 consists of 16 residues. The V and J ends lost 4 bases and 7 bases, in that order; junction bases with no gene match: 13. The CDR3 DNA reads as TGTGCCAGCAGCTCAGCCCGGCGGGAGTTGAGTAATGAGCAGTTCTTC. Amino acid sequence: CASSSARRELSNEQFF.

The CDR3 loop is CASSRDGEQFF. DNA of the CDR3: TGTGCCAGCAGCCGGGACGGTGAGCAGTTCTTC. This chain links TRBV7-9 with TRBJ2-1; D might be TRBD1 or TRBD2, each matching 5 bases. The germline CDR1 and CDR2 sequences are SEHNR and FQNEAQ (reference sequence). CDR3 length: 11 residues. Trimming took 5 bases from V and 9 from J, leaving 8 bases between them.

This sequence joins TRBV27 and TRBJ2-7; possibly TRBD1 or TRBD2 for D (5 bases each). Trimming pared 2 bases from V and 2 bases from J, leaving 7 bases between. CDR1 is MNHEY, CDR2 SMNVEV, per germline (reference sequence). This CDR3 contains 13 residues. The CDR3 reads CASSLRGAYEQYF. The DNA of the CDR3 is TGTGCCAGCAGTTTAAGGGGAGCCTACGAGCAGTACTTC.

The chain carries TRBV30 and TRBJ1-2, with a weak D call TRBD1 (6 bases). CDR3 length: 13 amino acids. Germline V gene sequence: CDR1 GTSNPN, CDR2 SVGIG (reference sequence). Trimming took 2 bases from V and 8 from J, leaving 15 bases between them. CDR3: CAWSLKGGSGYTF. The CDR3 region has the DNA TGTGCCTGGAGTCTCAAAGGGGGTTCCGGCTACACCTTC.

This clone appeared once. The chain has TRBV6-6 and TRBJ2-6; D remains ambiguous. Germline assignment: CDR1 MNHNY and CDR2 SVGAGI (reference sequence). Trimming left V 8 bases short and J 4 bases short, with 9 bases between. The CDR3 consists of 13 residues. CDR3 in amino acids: CASSKSGANVLTF. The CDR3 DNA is TGTGCCAGCTCCAAATCCGGGGCCAACGTCCTGACTTTC.

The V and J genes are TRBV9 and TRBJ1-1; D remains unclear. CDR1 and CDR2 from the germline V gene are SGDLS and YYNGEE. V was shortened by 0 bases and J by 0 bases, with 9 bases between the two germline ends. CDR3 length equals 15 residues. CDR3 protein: CASSVDPGLNTEAFF. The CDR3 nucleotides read TGTGCCAGCAGCGTAGATCCAGGCTTGAACACTGAAGCTTTCTTT.

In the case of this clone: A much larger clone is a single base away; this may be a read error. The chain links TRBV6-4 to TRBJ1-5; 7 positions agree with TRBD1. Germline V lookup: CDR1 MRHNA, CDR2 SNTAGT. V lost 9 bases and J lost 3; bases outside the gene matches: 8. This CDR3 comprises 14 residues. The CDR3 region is CARTSDRDNQPQHF. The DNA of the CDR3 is TGTGCCAGGACATCCGACAGGGACAATCAGCCCCAGCATTTT.

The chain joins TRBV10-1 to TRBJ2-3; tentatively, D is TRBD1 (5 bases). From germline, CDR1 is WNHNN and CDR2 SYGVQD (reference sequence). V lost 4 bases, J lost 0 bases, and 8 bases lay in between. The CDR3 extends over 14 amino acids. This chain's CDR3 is CASSGGGSTDTQYF. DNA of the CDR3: TGCGCCAGCAGTGGGGGCGGCAGCACAGATACGCAGTATTTT.

DNA for the CDR3: TGTGCCTGCCAGACGAGGAATGAAAAACTGTTTTTT. Translating gives CACQTRNEKLFF. The chain carries TRBV11-2 and TRBJ1-4; D remains ambiguous. Germline CDR1 reads SGHAT; CDR2 reads FQNNGV. V dropped 11 bases and J dropped 5 bases, with 12 bases sitting between them. This CDR3 spans 12 amino acids. Based on the CDR3 plus reference TRBV11-2 and TRBJ1-4, the full variable domain is EAGVAQSPRYKIIEKRQSVAFWCNPISGHATLYWYQQILGQGPKLLIQFQNNGVVDDSQLPKDRFSAERLKGVDSTLKIQPAKLEDSAVYLCACQTRNEKLFFGSGTQLSVL.

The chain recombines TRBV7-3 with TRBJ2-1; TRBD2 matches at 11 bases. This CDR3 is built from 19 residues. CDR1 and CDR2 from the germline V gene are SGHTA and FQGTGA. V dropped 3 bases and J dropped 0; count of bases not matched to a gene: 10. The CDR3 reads CASSFATSGVPGSYNEQFF. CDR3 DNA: TGTGCCAGCAGCTTTGCGACTAGCGGGGTCCCAGGCTCCTACAATGAGCAGTTCTTC.

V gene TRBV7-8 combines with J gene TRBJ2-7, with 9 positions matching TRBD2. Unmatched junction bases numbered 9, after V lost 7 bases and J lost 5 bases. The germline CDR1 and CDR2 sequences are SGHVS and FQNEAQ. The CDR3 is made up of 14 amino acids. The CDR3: CASTFGREGNEQYF. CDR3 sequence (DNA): TGTGCCAGCACGTTCGGGCGGGAGGGAAACGAGCAGTACTTC. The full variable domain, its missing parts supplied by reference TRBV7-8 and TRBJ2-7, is GAGVSQSPRYKVAKRGQDVALRCDPISGHVSLFWYQQALGQGPEFLTYFQNEAQLDKSGLPSDRFFAERPEGSVSTLKIQRTQQEDSAVYLCASTFGREGNEQYFGPGTRLTVT.

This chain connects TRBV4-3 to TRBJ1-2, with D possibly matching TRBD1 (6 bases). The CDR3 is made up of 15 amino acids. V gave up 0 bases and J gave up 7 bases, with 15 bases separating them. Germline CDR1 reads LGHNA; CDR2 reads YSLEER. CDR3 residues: CASSQEDGGAGGYTF. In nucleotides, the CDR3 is TGCGCCAGCAGCCAAGAGGACGGGGGCGCGGGTGGCTACACCTTC.

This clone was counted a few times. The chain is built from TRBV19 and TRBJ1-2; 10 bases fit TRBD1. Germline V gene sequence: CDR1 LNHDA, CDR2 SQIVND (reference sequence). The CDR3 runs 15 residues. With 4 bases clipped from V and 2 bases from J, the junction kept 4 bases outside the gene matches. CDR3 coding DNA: TGTGCCAGTAGTACCCCGGACAGGGGGAACTATGGCTACACCTTC. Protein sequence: CASSTPDRGNYGYTF.

The CDR3 sequence: CASSIDRGGNNQPQHF. The CDR3 nucleotides read TGTGCCAGTAGTATAGATCGCGGGGGGAACAATCAGCCCCAGCATTTT. The chain links TRBV19 to TRBJ1-5; weak D call: TRBD1 (5 bases). Germline V lookup: CDR1 LNHDA, CDR2 SQIVND (reference sequence). The CDR3 is made up of 16 amino acids. Trimming took off 0 bases at V and 3 bases at J, with 12 bases between the two ends.

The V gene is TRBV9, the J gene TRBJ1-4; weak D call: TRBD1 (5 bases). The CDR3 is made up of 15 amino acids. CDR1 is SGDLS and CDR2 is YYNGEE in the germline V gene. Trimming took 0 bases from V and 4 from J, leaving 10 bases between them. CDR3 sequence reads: CASSVAGQDNEKLFF. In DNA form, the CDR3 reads TGTGCCAGCAGCGTAGCTGGACAAGATAATGAAAAACTGTTTTTT.

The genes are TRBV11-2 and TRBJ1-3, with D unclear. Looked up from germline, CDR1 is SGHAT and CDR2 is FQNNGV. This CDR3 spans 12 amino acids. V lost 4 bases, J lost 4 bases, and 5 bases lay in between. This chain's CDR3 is CASSYQGNTIYF. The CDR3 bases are TGTGCCAGCAGCTACCAGGGAAACACCATATATTTT.

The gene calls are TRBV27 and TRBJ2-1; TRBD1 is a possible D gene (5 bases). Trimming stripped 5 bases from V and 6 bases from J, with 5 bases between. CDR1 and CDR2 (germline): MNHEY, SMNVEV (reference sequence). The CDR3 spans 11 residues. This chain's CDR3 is CASSTGNEQFF. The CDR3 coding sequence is TGTGCCAGCAGTACAGGCAATGAGCAGTTCTTC.

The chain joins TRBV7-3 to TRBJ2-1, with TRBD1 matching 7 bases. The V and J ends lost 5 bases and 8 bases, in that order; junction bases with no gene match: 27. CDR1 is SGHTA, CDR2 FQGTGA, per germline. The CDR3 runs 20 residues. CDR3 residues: CASSLRQGPLSIGVKYEQFF. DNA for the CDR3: TGTGCCAGCAGCCTCCGACAGGGACCCCTATCCATCGGTGTCAAGTATGAGCAGTTCTTC.

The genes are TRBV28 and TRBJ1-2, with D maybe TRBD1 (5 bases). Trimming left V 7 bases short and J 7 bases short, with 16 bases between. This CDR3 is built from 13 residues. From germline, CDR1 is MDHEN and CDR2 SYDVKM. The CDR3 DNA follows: TGTGCCAGCACGGCAGGGTTCCTTCGTGGCTACACCTTC. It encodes CASTAGFLRGYTF.

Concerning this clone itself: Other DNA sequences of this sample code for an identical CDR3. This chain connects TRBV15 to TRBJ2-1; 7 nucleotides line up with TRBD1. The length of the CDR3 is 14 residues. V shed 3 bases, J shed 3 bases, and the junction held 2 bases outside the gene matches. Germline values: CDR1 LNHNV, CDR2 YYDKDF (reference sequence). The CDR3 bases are TGTGCCACCAGCAGGGGGGACAGCTACAATGAGCAGTTCTTC. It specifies CATSRGDSYNEQFF.

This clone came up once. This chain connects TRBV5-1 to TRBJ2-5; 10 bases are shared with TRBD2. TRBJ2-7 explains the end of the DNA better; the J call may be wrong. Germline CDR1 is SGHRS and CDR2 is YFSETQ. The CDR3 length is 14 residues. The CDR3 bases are TGCGCCAGCATGGCTAGCGGGAGTGTCAACGAGCAGTACTTC. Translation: CASMASGSVNEQYF.

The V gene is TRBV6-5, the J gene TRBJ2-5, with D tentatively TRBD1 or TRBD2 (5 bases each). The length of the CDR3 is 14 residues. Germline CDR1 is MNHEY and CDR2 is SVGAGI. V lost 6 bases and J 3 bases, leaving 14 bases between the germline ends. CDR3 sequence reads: CASRRDAMKETQYF. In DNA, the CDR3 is TGTGCCAGCAGAAGGGACGCCATGAAAGAGACCCAGTACTTC.

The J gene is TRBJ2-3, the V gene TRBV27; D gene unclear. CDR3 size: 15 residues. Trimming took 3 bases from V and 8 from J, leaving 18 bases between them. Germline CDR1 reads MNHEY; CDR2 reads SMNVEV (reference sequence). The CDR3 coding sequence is TGTGCCAGCAGTTTTGTCGTAGATAACAGTGGTACGCAGTATTTT. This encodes CASSFVVDNSGTQYF.

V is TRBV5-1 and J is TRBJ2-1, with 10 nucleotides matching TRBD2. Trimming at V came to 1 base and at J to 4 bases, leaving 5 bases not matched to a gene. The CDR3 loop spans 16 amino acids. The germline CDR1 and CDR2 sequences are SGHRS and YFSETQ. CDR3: CASSLTSGTVYNEQFF. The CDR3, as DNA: TGCGCCAGCAGCTTGACTAGCGGGACCGTTTACAATGAGCAGTTCTTC.